This TCR beta chain was observed in a study of blood T cell repertoires in COVID-19. At the level of the study: Researchers got acute and convalescent COVID-19 samples from the United States, Italy and Spain. Sources were T cells, B-cell-depleted T cells, or PBMCs; the material itself was cDNA or gDNA.

The authors' processing: Amplification of reference gene primers was used by the study to estimate nucleated cell counts. Clones were sequenced by immunoSEQ multiplex PCR, and TCRdb holds only the in-frame ones, with some missing. V and J calls plus clone size are reproduced from that table; the DNA served to infer D and trimming. Seen here are approximately 170,000 clones, under 80% observed once, and the top ten hold 2.5% to 3.5%. Germline V gene data show CDR1 as SGHAT and CDR2 as FQNNGV. The CDR3 runs 16 residues. The V gene end was trimmed by 2 bases and the J gene end by 5 bases; junction bases not matched to a gene: 8.

The clonotype originates from a woman of 80 years or more with acute or convalescent COVID-19. The chain carries TRBV11-2 and TRBJ2-2; 7 bases are shared with TRBD2. Sample: peripheral blood. CDR3 coding DNA: TGTGCCAGCAGCTTATTTCCGGGACTAAATACCGGGGAGCTGTTTTTT. Amino acids: CASSLFPGLNTGELFF.